These 32 T cell receptor beta chains share one sample of origin, sequenced in a study of T cells after posttransplantation cyclophosphamide. TCRdb keeps only in-frame clones here, not all; method: immunoSEQ multiplex PCR. Among some 49,000 clones listed, roughly 93% were seen once. The source material was PBMCs. These receptors all come from a woman aged 45-65 years in good health and a related stem cell transplant donor.

The chain is built from TRBV27 and TRBJ1-1, with TRBD1 matching over 7 bases. V trimming: 6 bases; J trimming: 5 bases; junction bases outside the gene matches: 9. The CDR3 totals 14 residues. Germline lookup yields CDR1 MNHEY and CDR2 SMNVEV (reference sequence). The CDR3 coding sequence is TGTGCCAGCAGCGCTACGGGACAGAGGACTGAAGCTTTCTTT. Translating gives CASSATGQRTEAFF.

This clone was picked up one time. This chain uses TRBV11-1 with TRBJ1-1, with D possibly matching TRBD1 (6 bases). The CDR3 covers 16 residues. The germline V and J ends were trimmed by 2 bases and 1 base, with 14 bases remaining between them. Germline assignment: CDR1 SGHAT and CDR2 FQDESV (reference sequence). The CDR3 loop reads CASSLRGAGKNTEAFF. The CDR3 DNA follows: TGTGCCAGCAGCTTACGGGGGGCAGGGAAGAACACTGAAGCTTTCTTT.

The chain uses TRBV5-1 and TRBJ1-6, with D tentatively TRBD1 (5 bases). The CDR3 runs 17 residues. Germline assignment: CDR1 SGHRS and CDR2 YFSETQ. With 4 bases removed from V and 0 bases from J, the gap between germline ends came to 14 bases. The CDR3 DNA follows: TGCGCCAGCAGCACTGGCGACAGAAGCTCCTATAATTCACCCCTCCACTTT. This sequence encodes CASSTGDRSSYNSPLHF. Full variable domain (missing parts from reference TRBV5-1 and TRBJ1-6): KAGVTQTPRYLIKTRGQQVTLSCSPISGHRSVSWYQQTPGQGLQFLFEYFSETQRNKGNFPGRFSGRQFSNSRSEMNVSTLELGDSALYLCASSTGDRSSYNSPLHFGNGTRLTVT.

The rearrangement links TRBV7-6 to TRBJ2-2, with 9 bases that match TRBD1. Germline values: CDR1 SGHVS, CDR2 FNYEAQ. V lost 5 bases to trimming and J lost 5 bases; unmatched junction nucleotides: 9. This CDR3 spans 16 amino acids. CDR3 residues: CASSPMGQGLTGELFF. As DNA, the CDR3 is TGTGCCAGCAGCCCGATGGGACAGGGCCTAACCGGGGAGCTGTTTTTT.

The genes are TRBV5-1 and TRBJ1-5, with TRBD1 matching over 9 bases. Germline V lookup: CDR1 SGHRS, CDR2 YFSETQ. The V gene end was trimmed by 0 bases and the J gene end by 6 bases; junction bases not matched to a gene: 7. This CDR3 has 16 residues. The CDR3 region is CASSLGGGQGSQPQHF. CDR3 sequence (DNA): TGCGCCAGCAGCTTGGGGGGGGGACAGGGAAGTCAGCCCCAGCATTTT.

This clone was recorded once. The chain employs TRBV5-1 and TRBJ2-1; 7 bases match TRBD1. The CDR3 runs 16 residues. CDR1 SGHRS and CDR2 YFSETQ come from the germline V gene. Losses at the gene ends were 0 bases for V and 7 bases for J; bases not matched to a gene: 10. In DNA form, the CDR3 reads TGCGCCAGCAGCTTGGGAGGGGGCGACTACCGGAATGAGCAGTTCTTC. It encodes CASSLGGGDYRNEQFF.

J is TRBJ2-1 and V is TRBV7-8, with TRBD2 matching 7 bases. This CDR3 is built from 16 residues. The V segment lost 1 base and the J segment 9 bases; nucleotides outside the gene matches: 12. Germline CDR1 and CDR2: SGHVS and FQNEAQ. Here the CDR3 reads CASSLVRLAEGSEQFF. The CDR3 region has the DNA TGTGCCAGCAGCTTAGTTCGGCTAGCGGAGGGGAGTGAGCAGTTCTTC.

V gene TRBV5-1 combines with J gene TRBJ2-5; 8 bases map to TRBD2. The CDR3 contains 16 residues. The germline CDR1 and CDR2 sequences are SGHRS and YFSETQ. With 3 bases clipped from V and 5 bases from J, the junction kept 12 bases outside the gene matches. The CDR3 DNA follows: TGCGCCAGCAGCTCGGGACTAGTAGGTCGCGGGGAGACCCAGTACTTC. Amino acids: CASSSGLVGRGETQYF.

V usage is TRBV7-2 and J usage is TRBJ1-4; 7 positions agree with TRBD1. The V gene's germline CDR1 is SGHTA and CDR2 FQGNSA. CDR3 length: 14 amino acids. V lost 5 bases to trimming and J lost 5 bases; unmatched junction nucleotides: 5. The CDR3 protein is CASSPGTENEKLFF. The CDR3 coding sequence is TGTGCCAGCAGCCCCGGGACAGAGAATGAAAAACTGTTTTTT.

V gene TRBV27 combines with J gene TRBJ2-1, with D maybe TRBD2 (6 bases). The germline gives CDR1 MNHEY, CDR2 SMNVEV (reference sequence). Trimming removed 2 bases from V and 2 bases from J, with 10 bases in between. CDR3 length: 15 residues. The CDR3 region is CASSLQGGTYNEQFF. CDR3 bases: TGTGCCAGCAGTTTACAGGGAGGAACCTACAATGAGCAGTTCTTC.

The chain carries TRBV19 and TRBJ1-4, with D perhaps TRBD1 (6 bases). V dropped 3 bases and J dropped 3 bases, with 8 bases sitting between them. Germline V CDR1 and CDR2: LNHDA, SQIVND (reference sequence). CDR3 length equals 14 residues. The CDR3 loop is CASSMGAPNEKLFF. The DNA for the CDR3 is TGTGCCAGTAGTATGGGGGCCCCTAATGAAAAACTGTTTTTT. The full variable domain, rest sourced from reference TRBV19 and TRBJ1-4, is DGGITQSPKYLFRKEGQNVTLSCEQNLNHDAMYWYRQDPGQGLRLIYYSQIVNDFQKGDIAEGYSVSREKKESFPLTVTSAQKNPTAFYLCASSMGAPNEKLFFGSGTQLSVL.

The chain combines TRBV9 with TRBJ1-1; D remains ambiguous. CDR1 and CDR2 from the germline V gene are SGDLS and YYNGEE. Trimming removed 3 bases at V and 3 bases at J, with 12 bases between. There are 14 residues in the CDR3. CDR3: CASSETRVDTEAFF. CDR3 in DNA: TGTGCCAGCAGCGAAACGAGGGTGGACACTGAAGCTTTCTTT.

The gene calls are TRBV29-1 and TRBJ1-2, with 7 bases aligning to TRBD1. CDR1 and CDR2 from the germline V gene are SQVTM and ANQGSEA. This CDR3 contains 12 residues. J gave up 8 bases and V 7 bases, and 10 bases lay outside the gene matches. CDR3 in amino acids: CSAGTAYGGYTF. CDR3 in DNA: TGCAGCGCCGGGACAGCCTATGGGGGCTACACCTTC.

The chain has TRBV2 and TRBJ1-5, with D possibly matching TRBD1 (5 bases). The CDR3 is made up of 15 amino acids. Trimming pared 6 bases from V and 0 bases from J, leaving 12 bases between. Germline V lookup: CDR1 SNHLY, CDR2 FYNNEI. This CDR3 reads CASRPQDYSNQPQHF. CDR3 DNA sequence: TGTGCCAGCAGGCCACAGGATTATAGCAATCAGCCCCAGCATTTT.

The chain recombines TRBV11-3 with TRBJ2-2; D may be TRBD2 (5 bases). The CDR3 runs to 14 residues. Germline values: CDR1 SGHNT, CDR2 YENEEA. Trimming pared 1 base from V and 8 bases from J, leaving 11 bases between. The CDR3 DNA reads as TGTGCCAGCAGCTTAGCTCGGGGATCGGGGGAGCTGTTTTTT. Encoded protein: CASSLARGSGELFF.

This clone has only one observation. The rearrangement uses TRBV5-1 and TRBJ1-5, with D hard to call. V dropped 4 bases and J dropped 4 bases, with 15 bases sitting between them. From germline, CDR1 is SGHRS and CDR2 YFSETQ. This CDR3 region has 15 residues. CDR3 sequence: CASSPRAGENQPQHF. The CDR3 nucleotides read TGCGCCAGCAGCCCCAGAGCAGGTGAGAATCAGCCCCAGCATTTT.

This chain links TRBV18 with TRBJ2-7, with 8 bases that match TRBD1. The germline CDR1 and CDR2 sequences are KGHSH and LQKENI. V shed 3 bases, J shed 3 bases, and the junction held 7 bases outside the gene matches. The CDR3 sequence is 15 residues long. The CDR3 protein is CASSPRLDRVYEQYF. CDR3 coding DNA: TGTGCCAGCTCACCTCGACTGGACAGGGTCTACGAGCAGTACTTC.

This sequence joins TRBV6-5 and TRBJ2-2, with 7 bases matching TRBD1. This CDR3 spans 14 amino acids. The V and J ends lost 6 bases and 5 bases, in that order; junction bases with no gene match: 6. Germline V gene lookup returns CDR1 MNHEY and CDR2 SVGAGI. The CDR3 DNA reads as TGTGCCAGCAGCCGACAGGGATGGACCGGGGAGCTGTTTTTT. The encoded protein is CASSRQGWTGELFF.

The chain links TRBV25-1 to TRBJ2-5; 7 positions match TRBD1. The V gene end was trimmed by 6 bases and the J gene end by 5 bases; junction bases not matched to a gene: 9. CDR3 length: 14 residues. CDR1 and CDR2 (germline): MGHDK, SYGVNS. The CDR3 loop is CASRLQGPWETQYF. The DNA of the CDR3 is TGTGCCAGCAGACTACAGGGGCCTTGGGAGACCCAGTACTTC.

The chain is built from TRBV28 and TRBJ2-3; a weak D match, TRBD2 (6 bases). CDR1 MDHEN and CDR2 SYDVKM come from the germline V gene. This CDR3 is 16 amino acids long. With 5 bases removed from V and 1 base from J, the gap between germline ends came to 16 bases. CDR3 coding DNA: TGTGCCAGCAGTCCCGCCGGGGGTGGGGGCACAGATACGCAGTATTTT. Protein sequence: CASSPAGGGGTDTQYF.

This chain uses TRBV15 with TRBJ1-6; D not resolved. Germline V lookup: CDR1 LNHNV, CDR2 YYDKDF (reference sequence). Trimming removed 4 bases from V and 8 bases from J, with 12 bases in between. This CDR3 has 14 amino acids. This CDR3 is CATSTAEGDSPLHF. CDR3 coding DNA: TGTGCCACCAGCACGGCAGAGGGCGATTCACCCCTCCACTTT.

CDR3 coding DNA: TGTGCCAGCAGCTTGAGAGGGGAGACAGGGTCGAACACTGAAGCTTTCTTT. It codes for CASSLRGETGSNTEAFF. V usage is TRBV5-5 and J usage is TRBJ1-1; the match to TRBD1 covers 7 bases. V dropped 1 base and J dropped 1; count of bases not matched to a gene: 10. This CDR3 contains 17 residues. Per the germline V gene, CDR1 is SGHKS and CDR2 is YYEKEE (reference sequence).

This clone was observed once. The V gene is TRBV28, the J gene TRBJ2-3, with a weak D call TRBD1 (5 bases). V gave up 6 bases and J gave up 5 bases, with 9 bases separating them. The CDR3 extends over 12 amino acids. Germline values: CDR1 MDHEN, CDR2 SYDVKM. CDR3 loop: CASRGPVDTQYF. For the CDR3, the DNA is TGTGCCAGCAGGGGGCCGGTAGATACGCAGTATTTT. The full variable domain, completed using reference TRBV28 and TRBJ2-3, is DVKVTQSSRYLVKRTGEKVFLECVQDMDHENMFWYRQDPGLGLRLIYFSYDVKMKEKGDIPEGYSVSREKKERFSLILESASTNQTSMYLCASRGPVDTQYFGPGTRLTVL.

The chain uses TRBV7-9 and TRBJ2-1; 8 bases align to TRBD1. The CDR3 has 13 residues. Germline V CDR1 and CDR2: SEHNR, FQNEAQ (reference sequence). Trimming took 5 bases from V and 15 from J; bases not matched to a gene: 12. CDR3 bases: TGTGCCAGCAGCCTCGAGATCAGGGGGCGAGGGTTCTTC. Its protein product is CASSLEIRGRGFF.

This chain joins TRBV7-2 and TRBJ1-5, with D possibly matching TRBD1 (5 bases). The CDR3 spans 14 residues. V was cut by 3 bases and J by 4 bases, with 10 bases left in between. Looked up from germline, CDR1 is SGHTA and CDR2 is FQGNSA. In DNA, the CDR3 is TGTGCCAGCAGCTTGGGCAGGGCGAATCAGCCCCAGCATTTT. This gives the protein CASSLGRANQPQHF.

This chain uses TRBV27 with TRBJ1-2, with D tentatively TRBD1 (5 bases). The ends were cut back, 6 bases at V and 2 bases at J, with 13 bases in the middle. The length of the CDR3 is 14 residues. Looked up from germline, CDR1 is MNHEY and CDR2 is SMNVEV (reference sequence). In nucleotides, the CDR3 is TGTGCCAGCAGAGGGCTCGACAGAAACTATGGCTACACCTTC. As protein: CASRGLDRNYGYTF.

The rearrangement joins TRBV6-5 to TRBJ1-4; no definite D call. The V gene lost 6 bases and the J gene lost 3 bases, with 8 bases spanning the gap. CDR3 length: 13 residues. Per the germline V gene, CDR1 is MNHEY and CDR2 is SVGAGI. CDR3 region: CASSRVSNEKLFF. In DNA, the CDR3 is TGTGCCAGCAGCCGGGTCTCTAATGAAAAACTGTTTTTT.

The rearrangement uses TRBV7-2 and TRBJ2-4, with 11 bases that match TRBD2. This CDR3 spans 15 amino acids. From germline, CDR1 is SGHTA and CDR2 FQGNSA. V shed 0 bases, J shed 6 bases, and the junction held 1 base outside the gene matches. The CDR3: CASSLATSGVNIQYF. CDR3 bases: TGTGCCAGCAGCTTAGCGACTAGCGGGGTAAACATTCAGTACTTC.

V is TRBV30 and J is TRBJ2-3; tentative D call: TRBD1 (6 bases). V lost 1 base, J lost 6 bases, and 11 bases lay in between. The CDR3 length is 13 residues. Germline lookup yields CDR1 GTSNPN and CDR2 SVGIG (reference sequence). The DNA of the CDR3 is TGTGCCTGGAGTGGGGGGCTAGTGGATACGCAGTATTTT. Protein sequence: CAWSGGLVDTQYF. The full variable domain, with the rest looked up from reference TRBV30 and TRBJ2-3, is SQTIHQWPATLVQPVGSPLSLECTVEGTSNPNLYWYRQAAGRGLQLLFYSVGIGQISSEVPQNLSASRPQDRQFILSSKKLLLSDSGFYLCAWSGGLVDTQYFGPGTRLTVL.

This chain uses TRBV7-8 with TRBJ2-5; no clear D gene. The length of the CDR3 is 15 residues. Trimming shortened V by 2 bases and J by 5 bases, and 15 bases separated the two germline ends. CDR1 SGHVS and CDR2 FQNEAQ come from the germline V gene. CDR3 protein: CASSLTRVDGETQYF. CDR3 nucleotides: TGTGCCAGCAGCTTAACCCGAGTTGACGGGGAGACCCAGTACTTC. Drawing the rest from reference TRBV7-8 and TRBJ2-5, the complete variable domain is GAGVSQSPRYKVAKRGQDVALRCDPISGHVSLFWYQQALGQGPEFLTYFQNEAQLDKSGLPSDRFFAERPEGSVSTLKIQRTQQEDSAVYLCASSLTRVDGETQYFGPGTRLLVL.

The chain recombines TRBV27 with TRBJ1-1; D uncertain. Between the trimmed V and J ends, which lost 3 bases and 1 base, there was a span of 9 bases. CDR1 is MNHEY, CDR2 SMNVEV, per germline (reference sequence). This CDR3 is built from 14 residues. CDR3 sequence (DNA): TGTGCCAGCAGTTTTTTGGCACCGAACACTGAAGCTTTCTTT. Translating it yields CASSFLAPNTEAFF.

This sequence joins TRBV6-1 and TRBJ1-1; the D gene is possibly TRBD1 (6 bases). This CDR3 is 15 amino acids long. Trimming took off 6 bases at V and 1 base at J, with 15 bases between the two ends. Per germline, CDR1 MNHNS and CDR2 SASEGT. CDR3 region: CASRPLQQGNTEAFF. The CDR3 region has the DNA TGTGCCAGCAGACCTCTTCAACAGGGGAACACTGAAGCTTTCTTT.